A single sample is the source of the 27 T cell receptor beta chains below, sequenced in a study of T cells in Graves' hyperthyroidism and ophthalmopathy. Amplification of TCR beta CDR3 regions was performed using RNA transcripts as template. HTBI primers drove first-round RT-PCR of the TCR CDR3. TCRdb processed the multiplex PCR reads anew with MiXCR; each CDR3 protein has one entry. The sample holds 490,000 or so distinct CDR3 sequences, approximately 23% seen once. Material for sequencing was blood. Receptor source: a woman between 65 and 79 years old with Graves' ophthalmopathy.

The CDR3 is CASSDRARSFYNEQFF. The CDR3 nucleotides are TGTGCCAGCAGTGACAGGGCCCGATCTTTCTACAATGAGCAGTTCTTC. The chain couples TRBV28 to TRBJ2-1; 7 nucleotides match TRBD1. The CDR3 runs to 16 residues. V was clipped by 5 bases and J by 3 bases; unmatched bases: 10. CDR1 and CDR2 from the germline V gene are MDHEN and SYDVKM.

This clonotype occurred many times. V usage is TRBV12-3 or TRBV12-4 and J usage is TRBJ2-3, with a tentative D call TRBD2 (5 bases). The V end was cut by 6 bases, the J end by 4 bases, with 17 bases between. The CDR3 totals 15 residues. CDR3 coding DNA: TGTGCCAGCAGGCCCGGACTCGTGAGGGCAGATACGCAGTATTTT. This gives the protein CASRPGLVRADTQYF.

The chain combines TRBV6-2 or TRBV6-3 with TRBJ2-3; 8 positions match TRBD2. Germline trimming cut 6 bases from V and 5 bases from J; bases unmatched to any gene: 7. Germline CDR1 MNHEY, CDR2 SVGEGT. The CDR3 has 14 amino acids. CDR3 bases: TGTGCCAGCAGCTCGGGACTAGTGGGAGATACGCAGTATTTT. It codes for CASSSGLVGDTQYF.

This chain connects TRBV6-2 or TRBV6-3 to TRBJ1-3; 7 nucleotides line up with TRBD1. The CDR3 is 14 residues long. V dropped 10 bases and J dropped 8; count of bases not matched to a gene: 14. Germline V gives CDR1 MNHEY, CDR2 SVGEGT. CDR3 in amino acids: CATLGQAGWDTIYF. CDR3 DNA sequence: TGTGCCACCCTCGGACAGGCAGGATGGGACACCATATATTTT.

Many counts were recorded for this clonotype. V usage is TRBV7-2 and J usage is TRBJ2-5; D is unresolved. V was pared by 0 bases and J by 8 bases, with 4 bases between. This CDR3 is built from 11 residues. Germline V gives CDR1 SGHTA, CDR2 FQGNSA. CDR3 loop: CASSLAGTQYF. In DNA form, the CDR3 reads TGTGCCAGCAGCTTAGCGGGAACCCAGTACTTC.

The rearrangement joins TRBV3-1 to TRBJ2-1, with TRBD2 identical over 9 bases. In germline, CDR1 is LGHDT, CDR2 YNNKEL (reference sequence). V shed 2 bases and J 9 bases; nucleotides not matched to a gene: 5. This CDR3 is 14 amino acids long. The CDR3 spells CASSQSSGSIEQFF. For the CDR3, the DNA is TGTGCCAGCAGCCAAAGTAGCGGGAGTATTGAGCAGTTCTTC.

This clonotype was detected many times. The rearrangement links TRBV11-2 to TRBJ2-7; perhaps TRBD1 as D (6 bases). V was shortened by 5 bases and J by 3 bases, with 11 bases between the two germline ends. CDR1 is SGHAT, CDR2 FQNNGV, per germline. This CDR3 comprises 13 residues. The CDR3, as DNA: TGTGCCAGCAGCACCCAGGGGATCTACGAGCAGTACTTC. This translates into CASSTQGIYEQYF. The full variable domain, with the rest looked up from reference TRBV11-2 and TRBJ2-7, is EAGVAQSPRYKIIEKRQSVAFWCNPISGHATLYWYQQILGQGPKLLIQFQNNGVVDDSQLPKDRFSAERLKGVDSTLKIQPAKLEDSAVYLCASSTQGIYEQYFGPGTRLTVT.

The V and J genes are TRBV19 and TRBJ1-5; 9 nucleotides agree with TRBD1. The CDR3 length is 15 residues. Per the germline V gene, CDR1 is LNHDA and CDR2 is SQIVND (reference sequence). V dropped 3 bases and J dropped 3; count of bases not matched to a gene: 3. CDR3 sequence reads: CASSMRQGDNQPQHF. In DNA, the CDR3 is TGTGCCAGTAGTATGCGACAGGGGGACAATCAGCCCCAGCATTTT.

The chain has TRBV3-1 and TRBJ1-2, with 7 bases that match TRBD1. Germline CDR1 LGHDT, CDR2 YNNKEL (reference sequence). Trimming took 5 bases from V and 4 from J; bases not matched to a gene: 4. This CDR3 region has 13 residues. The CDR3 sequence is CASSDRVTYGYTF. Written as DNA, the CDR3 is TGTGCCAGCAGCGACAGGGTTACCTATGGCTACACCTTC.

CDR3 DNA: TGTGCCAGCAGTTTCGGAATGGAACTGTTTTTT. Protein product: CASSFGMELFF. This sequence joins TRBV12-3 or TRBV12-4 and TRBJ1-4; D is undetermined. V lost 3 bases and J 12 bases, leaving 8 bases between the germline ends. The CDR3 loop spans 11 amino acids.

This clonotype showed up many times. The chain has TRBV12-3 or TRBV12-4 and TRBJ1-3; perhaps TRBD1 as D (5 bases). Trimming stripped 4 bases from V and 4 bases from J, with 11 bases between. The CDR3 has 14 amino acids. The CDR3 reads CASSSGQHGNTIYF. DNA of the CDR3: TGTGCCAGCAGTTCAGGGCAGCACGGAAACACCATATATTTT.

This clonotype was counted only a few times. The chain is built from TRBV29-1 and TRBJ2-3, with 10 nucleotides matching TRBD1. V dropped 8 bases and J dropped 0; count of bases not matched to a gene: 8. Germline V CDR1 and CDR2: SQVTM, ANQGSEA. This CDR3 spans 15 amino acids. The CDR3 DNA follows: TGCAGCACAGGACAGGGGGGTTCTAGCACAGATACGCAGTATTTT. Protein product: CSTGQGGSSTDTQYF.

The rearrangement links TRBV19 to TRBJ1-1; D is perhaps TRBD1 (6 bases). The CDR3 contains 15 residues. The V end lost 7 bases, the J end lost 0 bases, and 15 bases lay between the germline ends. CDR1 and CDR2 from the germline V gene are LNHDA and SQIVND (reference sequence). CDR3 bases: TGTGCCAGTAAACCGGACAGCGCCATGAACACTGAAGCTTTCTTT. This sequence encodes CASKPDSAMNTEAFF.

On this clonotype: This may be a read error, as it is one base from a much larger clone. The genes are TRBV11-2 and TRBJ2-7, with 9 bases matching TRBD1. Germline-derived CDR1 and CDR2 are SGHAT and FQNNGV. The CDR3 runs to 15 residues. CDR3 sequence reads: CASSPRTGVRYGQYF. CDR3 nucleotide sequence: TGTGCCAGCAGCCCAAGGACAGGGGTTCGGTACGGGCAGTACTTC.

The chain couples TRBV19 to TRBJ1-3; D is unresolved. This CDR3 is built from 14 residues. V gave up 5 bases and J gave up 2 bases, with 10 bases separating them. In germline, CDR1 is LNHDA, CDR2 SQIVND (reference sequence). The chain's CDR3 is CASSFRVPGNTIYF. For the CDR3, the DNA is TGTGCCAGTAGTTTCCGTGTACCTGGAAACACCATATATTTT.

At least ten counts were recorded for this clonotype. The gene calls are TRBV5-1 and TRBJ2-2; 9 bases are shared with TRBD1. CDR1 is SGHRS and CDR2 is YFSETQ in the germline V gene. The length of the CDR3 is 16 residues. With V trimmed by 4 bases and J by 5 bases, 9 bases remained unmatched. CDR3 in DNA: TGCGCCAGCAGCCGAACAGGGGGCGCGAGGACCGGGGAGCTGTTTTTT. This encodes CASSRTGGARTGELFF.

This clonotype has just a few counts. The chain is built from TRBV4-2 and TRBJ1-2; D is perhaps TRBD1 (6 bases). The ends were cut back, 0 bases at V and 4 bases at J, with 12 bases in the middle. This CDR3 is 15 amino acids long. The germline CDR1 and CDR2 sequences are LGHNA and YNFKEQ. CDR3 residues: CASSQEPGAGYGYTF. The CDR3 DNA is TGTGCCAGCAGCCAAGAACCGGGGGCCGGCTATGGCTACACCTTC.

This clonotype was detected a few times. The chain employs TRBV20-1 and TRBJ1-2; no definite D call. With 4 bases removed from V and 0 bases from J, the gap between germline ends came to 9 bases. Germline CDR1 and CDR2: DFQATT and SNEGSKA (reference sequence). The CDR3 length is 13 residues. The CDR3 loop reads CSANPEPNYGYTF. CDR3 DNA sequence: TGCAGTGCTAACCCGGAACCTAACTATGGCTACACCTTC.

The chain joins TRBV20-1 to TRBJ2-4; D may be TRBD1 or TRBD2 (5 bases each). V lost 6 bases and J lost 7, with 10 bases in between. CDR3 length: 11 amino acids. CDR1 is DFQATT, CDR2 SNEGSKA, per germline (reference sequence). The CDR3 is CSAPRGNIQYF. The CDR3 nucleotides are TGCAGTGCCCCGAGGGGTAACATTCAGTACTTC.

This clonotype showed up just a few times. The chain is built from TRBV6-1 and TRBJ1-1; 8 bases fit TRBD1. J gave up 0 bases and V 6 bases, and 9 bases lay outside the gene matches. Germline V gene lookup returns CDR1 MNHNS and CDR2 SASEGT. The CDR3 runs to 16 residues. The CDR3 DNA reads TGTGCCAGCAGCCAGGACAGGGTCGCTTTGAACACTGAAGCTTTCTTT. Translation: CASSQDRVALNTEAFF.

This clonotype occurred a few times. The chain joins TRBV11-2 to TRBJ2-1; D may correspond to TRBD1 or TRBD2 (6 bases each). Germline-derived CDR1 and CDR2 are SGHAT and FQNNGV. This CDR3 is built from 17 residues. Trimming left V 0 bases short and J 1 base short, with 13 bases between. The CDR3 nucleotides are TGTGCCAGCAGCTTAGATCGGAGGGGGGCGTCCTACAATGAGCAGTTCTTC. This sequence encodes CASSLDRRGASYNEQFF.

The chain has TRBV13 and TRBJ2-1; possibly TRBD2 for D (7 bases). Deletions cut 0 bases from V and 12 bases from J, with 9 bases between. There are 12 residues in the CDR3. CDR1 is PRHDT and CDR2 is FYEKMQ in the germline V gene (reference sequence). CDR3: CASSLGGGGQFF. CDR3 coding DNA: TGTGCCAGCAGCTTAGGAGGGGGGGGGCAGTTCTTC.

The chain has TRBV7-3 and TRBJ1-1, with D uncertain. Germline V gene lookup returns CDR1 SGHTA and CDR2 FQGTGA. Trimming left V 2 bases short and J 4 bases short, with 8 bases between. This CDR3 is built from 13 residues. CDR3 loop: CASSLGHLTEAFF. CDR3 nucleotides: TGTGCCAGCAGCTTAGGGCACCTCACTGAAGCTTTCTTT.

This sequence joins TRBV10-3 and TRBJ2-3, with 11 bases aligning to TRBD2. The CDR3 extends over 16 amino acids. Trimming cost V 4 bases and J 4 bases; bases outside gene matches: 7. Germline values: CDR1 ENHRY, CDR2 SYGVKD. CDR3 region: CAISGLAGGPPDTQYF. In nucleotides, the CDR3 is TGTGCCATCAGTGGTTTAGCGGGAGGGCCGCCAGATACGCAGTATTTT.

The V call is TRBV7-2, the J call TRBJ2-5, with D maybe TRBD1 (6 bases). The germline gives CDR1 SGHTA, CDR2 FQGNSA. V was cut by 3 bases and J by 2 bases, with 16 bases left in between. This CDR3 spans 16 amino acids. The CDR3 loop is CASSLDRPRGQETQYF. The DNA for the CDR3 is TGTGCCAGCAGCTTGGATCGCCCGAGGGGGCAAGAGACCCAGTACTTC.

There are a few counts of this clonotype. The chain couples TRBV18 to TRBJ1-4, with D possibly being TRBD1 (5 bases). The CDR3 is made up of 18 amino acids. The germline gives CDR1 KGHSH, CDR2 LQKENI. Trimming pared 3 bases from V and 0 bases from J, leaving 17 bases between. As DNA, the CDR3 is TGTGCCAGCTCACCTAGTATCGGGACGGCAGCAACTAATGAAAAACTGTTTTTT. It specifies CASSPSIGTAATNEKLFF.

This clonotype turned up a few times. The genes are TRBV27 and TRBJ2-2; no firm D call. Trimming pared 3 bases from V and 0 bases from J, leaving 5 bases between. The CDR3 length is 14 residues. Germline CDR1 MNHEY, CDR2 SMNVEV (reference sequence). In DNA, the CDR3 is TGTGCCAGCAGTTTCCTCGCGAACACCGGGGAGCTGTTTTTT. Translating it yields CASSFLANTGELFF.